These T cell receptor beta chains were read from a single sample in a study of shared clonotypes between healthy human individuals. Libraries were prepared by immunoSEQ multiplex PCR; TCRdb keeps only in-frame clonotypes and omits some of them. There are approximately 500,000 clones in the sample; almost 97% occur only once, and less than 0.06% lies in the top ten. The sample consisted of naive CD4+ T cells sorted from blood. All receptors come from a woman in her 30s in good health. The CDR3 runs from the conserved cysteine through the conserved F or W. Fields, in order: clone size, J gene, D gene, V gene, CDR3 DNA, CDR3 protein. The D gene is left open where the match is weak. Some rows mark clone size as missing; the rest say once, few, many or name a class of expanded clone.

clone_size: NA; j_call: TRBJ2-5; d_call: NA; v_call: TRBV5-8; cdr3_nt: TGTGCCAGCAGCTTGGGGCAGCAAGAGACCCAGTACTTC; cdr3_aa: CASSLGQQETQYF
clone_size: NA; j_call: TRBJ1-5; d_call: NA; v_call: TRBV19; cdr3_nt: TGTGCCAGTAGTATAGCACAGGGCCAAAATAGCAATCAGCCCCAGCATTTT; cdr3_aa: CASSIAQGQNSNQPQHF
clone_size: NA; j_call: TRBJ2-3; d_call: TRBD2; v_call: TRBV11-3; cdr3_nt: TGTGCCAGCAGCCATGGCACTAGCGGGATAGCAGATACGCAGTATTTT; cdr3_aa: CASSHGTSGIADTQYF
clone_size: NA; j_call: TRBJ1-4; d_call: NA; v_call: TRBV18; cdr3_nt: TGTGCCAGCTCACCAAGCGGGGGAACTAATGAAAAACTGTTTTTT; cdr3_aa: CASSPSGGTNEKLFF
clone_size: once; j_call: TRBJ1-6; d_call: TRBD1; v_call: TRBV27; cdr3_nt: TGTGCCAGCAGTTTATCGCTGGCAGGGGGTTCACCCCTCCACTTT; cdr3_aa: CASSLSLAGGSPLHF
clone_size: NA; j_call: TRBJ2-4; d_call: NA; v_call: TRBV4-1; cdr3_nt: TGCGCCAGCAGCCTCCCCCCTTTTATAGGGCAAGCCAAAAACATTCAGTACTTC; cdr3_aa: CASSLPPFIGQAKNIQYF
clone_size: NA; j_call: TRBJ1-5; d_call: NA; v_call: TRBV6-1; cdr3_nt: TGTGCCAGTCAGACCGTTTATAGCAATCAGCCCCAGCATTTT; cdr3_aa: CASQTVYSNQPQHF
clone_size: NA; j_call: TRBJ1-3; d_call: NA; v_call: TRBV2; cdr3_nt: TGTGCCAGCAGTGAAGTATTAGGCGTCGATGGAAACACCATATATTTT; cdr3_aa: CASSEVLGVDGNTIYF
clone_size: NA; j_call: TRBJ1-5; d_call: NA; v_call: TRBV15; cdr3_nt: TGTGCCACCAGCAGAGGCCGGACGGACAATCAGCCCCAGCATTTT; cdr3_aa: CATSRGRTDNQPQHF
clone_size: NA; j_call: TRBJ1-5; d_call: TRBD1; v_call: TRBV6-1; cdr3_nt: TGTGCCAGCAAAGGACAGGGGTCCGGGGGGCCCCAGCATTTT; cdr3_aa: CASKGQGSGGPQHF